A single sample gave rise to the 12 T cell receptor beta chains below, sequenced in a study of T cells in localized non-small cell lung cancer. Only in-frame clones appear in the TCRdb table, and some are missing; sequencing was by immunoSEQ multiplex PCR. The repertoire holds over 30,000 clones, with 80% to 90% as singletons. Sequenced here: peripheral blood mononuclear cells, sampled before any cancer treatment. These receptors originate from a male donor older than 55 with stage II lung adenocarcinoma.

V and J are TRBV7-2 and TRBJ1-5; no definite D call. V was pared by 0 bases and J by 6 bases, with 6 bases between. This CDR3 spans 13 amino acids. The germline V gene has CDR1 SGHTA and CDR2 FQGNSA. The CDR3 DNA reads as TGTGCCAGCAGCTTAGCGTCCGGTCAGCCCCAGCATTTT. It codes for CASSLASGQPQHF.

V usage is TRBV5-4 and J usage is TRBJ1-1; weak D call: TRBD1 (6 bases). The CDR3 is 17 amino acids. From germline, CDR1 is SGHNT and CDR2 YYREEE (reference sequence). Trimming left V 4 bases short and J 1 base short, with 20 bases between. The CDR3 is CASSGAGASIRNTEAFF. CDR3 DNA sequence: TGTGCCAGCAGCGGCGCGGGGGCCTCTATTAGGAACACTGAAGCTTTCTTT.

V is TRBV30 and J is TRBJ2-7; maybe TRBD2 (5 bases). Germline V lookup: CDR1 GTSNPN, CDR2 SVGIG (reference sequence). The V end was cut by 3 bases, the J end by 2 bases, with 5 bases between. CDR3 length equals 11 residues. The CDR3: CAWRRAYEQYF. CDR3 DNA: TGTGCCTGGAGGCGGGCCTACGAGCAGTACTTC. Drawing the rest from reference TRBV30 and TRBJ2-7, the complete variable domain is SQTIHQWPATLVQPVGSPLSLECTVEGTSNPNLYWYRQAAGRGLQLLFYSVGIGQISSEVPQNLSASRPQDRQFILSSKKLLLSDSGFYLCAWRRAYEQYFGPGTRLTVT.

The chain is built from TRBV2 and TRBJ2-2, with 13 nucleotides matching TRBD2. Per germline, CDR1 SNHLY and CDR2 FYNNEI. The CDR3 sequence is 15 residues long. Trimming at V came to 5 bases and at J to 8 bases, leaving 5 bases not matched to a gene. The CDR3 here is CASSFGLAGAGELFF. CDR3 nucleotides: TGTGCCAGCAGTTTTGGACTAGCGGGAGCTGGGGAGCTGTTTTTT.

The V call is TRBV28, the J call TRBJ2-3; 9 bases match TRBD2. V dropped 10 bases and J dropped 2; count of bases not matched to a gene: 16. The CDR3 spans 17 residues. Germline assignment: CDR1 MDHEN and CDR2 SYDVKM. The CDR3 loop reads CATTGNSGSPHTDTQYF. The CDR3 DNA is TGTGCCACCACAGGGAATAGCGGGAGCCCTCACACAGATACGCAGTATTTT. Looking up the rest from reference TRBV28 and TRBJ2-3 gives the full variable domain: DVKVTQSSRYLVKRTGEKVFLECVQDMDHENMFWYRQDPGLGLRLIYFSYDVKMKEKGDIPEGYSVSREKKERFSLILESASTNQTSMYLCATTGNSGSPHTDTQYFGPGTRLTVL.

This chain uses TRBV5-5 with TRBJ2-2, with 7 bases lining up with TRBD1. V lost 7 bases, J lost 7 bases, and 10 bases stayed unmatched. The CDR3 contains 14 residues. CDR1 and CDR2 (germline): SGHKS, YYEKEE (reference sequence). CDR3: CASGRQQGIGELFF. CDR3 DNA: TGTGCCAGCGGACGACAACAGGGGATCGGGGAGCTGTTTTTT. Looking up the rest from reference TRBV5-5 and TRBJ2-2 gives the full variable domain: DAGVTQSPTHLIKTRGQQVTLRCSPISGHKSVSWYQQVLGQGPQFIFQYYEKEERGRGNFPDRFSARQFPNYSSELNVNALLLGDSALYLCASGRQQGIGELFFGEGSRLTVL.

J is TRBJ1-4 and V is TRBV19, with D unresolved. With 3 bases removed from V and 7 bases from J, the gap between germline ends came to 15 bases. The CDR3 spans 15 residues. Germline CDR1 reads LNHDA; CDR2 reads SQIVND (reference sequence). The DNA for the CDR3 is TGTGCCAGTAGTATTCAGGCCGGTAGCTCTGAAAAACTGTTTTTT. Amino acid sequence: CASSIQAGSSEKLFF.

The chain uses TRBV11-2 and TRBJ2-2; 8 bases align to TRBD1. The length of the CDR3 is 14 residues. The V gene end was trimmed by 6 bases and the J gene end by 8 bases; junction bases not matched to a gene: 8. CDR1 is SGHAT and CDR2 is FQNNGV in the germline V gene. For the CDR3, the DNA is TGTGCCAGCAGTTCTACCAGGGGGCGAGGGGAGCTGTTTTTT. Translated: CASSSTRGRGELFF.

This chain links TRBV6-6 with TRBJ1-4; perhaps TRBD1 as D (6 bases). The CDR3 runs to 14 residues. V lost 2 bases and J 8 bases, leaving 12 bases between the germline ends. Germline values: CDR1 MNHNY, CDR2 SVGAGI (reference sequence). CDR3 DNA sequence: TGTGCCAGCAGTTACGACCTAACAGGGGAAAAACTGTTTTTT. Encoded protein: CASSYDLTGEKLFF.

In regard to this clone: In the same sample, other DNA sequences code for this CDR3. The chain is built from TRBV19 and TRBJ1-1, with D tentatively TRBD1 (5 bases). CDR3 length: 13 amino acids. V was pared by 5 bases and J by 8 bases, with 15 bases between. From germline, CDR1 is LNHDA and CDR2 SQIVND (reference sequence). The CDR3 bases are TGTGCCAGTAGTCTTTCGGGGGAGACCGAAGCTTTCTTT. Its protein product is CASSLSGETEAFF.

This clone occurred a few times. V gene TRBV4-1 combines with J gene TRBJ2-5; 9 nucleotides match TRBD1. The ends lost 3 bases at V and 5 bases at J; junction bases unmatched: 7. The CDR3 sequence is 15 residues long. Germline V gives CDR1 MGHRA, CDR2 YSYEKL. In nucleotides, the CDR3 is TGCGCCAGCAGCCAGAATCGACAGGGGGGCGAGACCCAGTACTTC. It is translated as CASSQNRQGGETQYF.

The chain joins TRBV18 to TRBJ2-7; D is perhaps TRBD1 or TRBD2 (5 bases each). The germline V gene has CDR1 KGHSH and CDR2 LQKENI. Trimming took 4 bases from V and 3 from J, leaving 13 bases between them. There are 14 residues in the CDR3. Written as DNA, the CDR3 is TGTGCCAGCTCACTTGCCGGGACCCTCTACGAGCAGTACTTC. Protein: CASSLAGTLYEQYF.